One TCR beta chain is described in this entry. Germline V gene lookup returns CDR1 SGHVS and CDR2 FQNEAQ. Trimming cost V 4 bases and J 3 bases; bases outside gene matches: 8. This CDR3 contains 15 residues. The data belong to a study of blood T cell repertoires in COVID-19. Turning to the study itself: The United States, Italy and Spain provided the acute and convalescent COVID-19 samples. PBMCs, B-cell-depleted T cells, or T cells provided the cDNA or gDNA that made up the material.

In the original workflow: Amplification of reference gene primers provided the estimated nucleated cell counts. The table came from immunoSEQ multiplex PCR; TCRdb's copy has only in-frame clones and leaves some out. That table furnishes V, J and clone size, whereas the DNA furnished D and trimming. The profile shows a few hundred thousand clones, roughly 84% of them singletons. The sample taken for sequencing was peripheral blood. V is TRBV7-8 and J is TRBJ2-7; TRBD2 matches 8 bases. This TCR came from a human donor in a cohort sampled during active COVID-19. CDR3 sequence (DNA): TGTGCCAGCAGCTGGAAGGCGGGAGGCTTCTACGAGCAGTACTTC. It yields the protein CASSWKAGGFYEQYF.